The 20 T cell receptor beta chains below all came from one sample that was sequenced in a study of blood T cell repertoires in COVID-19. The table came from immunoSEQ multiplex PCR; TCRdb's copy has only in-frame clones and leaves some out. The sample has around 230,000 clones, approximately 80% seen once; the top ten hold 2% to 2.5%. Sequenced input: peripheral blood. The source is a man between 40 and 49 years old who had recovered from COVID-19.

This sequence joins TRBV11-2 and TRBJ2-5, with 12 bases that match TRBD1. The CDR3 is 16 amino acids. Germline V gives CDR1 SGHAT, CDR2 FQNNGV. Losses at the gene ends were 5 bases for V and 5 bases for J; bases not matched to a gene: 9. This CDR3 reads CASSPTRDRGLETQYF. DNA of the CDR3: TGTGCCAGCAGCCCCACCCGGGACAGGGGGCTTGAGACCCAGTACTTC.

The chain employs TRBV27 and TRBJ2-7; the D gene is possibly TRBD2 (6 bases). V was pared by 2 bases and J by 0 bases, with 11 bases between. From germline, CDR1 is MNHEY and CDR2 SMNVEV (reference sequence). The CDR3 extends over 15 amino acids. CDR3 DNA: TGTGCCAGCAGTTTAAGCCACGGGAGCTCCTACGAGCAGTACTTC. It encodes CASSLSHGSSYEQYF.

The V call is TRBV7-9, the J call TRBJ2-7, with D uncertain. Trimming left V 1 base short and J 9 bases short, with 7 bases between. Germline V gene lookup returns CDR1 SEHNR and CDR2 FQNEAQ (reference sequence). The CDR3 has 11 residues. CDR3 DNA sequence: TGTGCCAGCAGCTTAGACCGAGCGCAGTACTTC. This gives the protein CASSLDRAQYF.

The chain links TRBV10-1 to TRBJ2-3, with D maybe TRBD1 (6 bases). The CDR3 sequence is 14 residues long. Trimming took 4 bases from V and 2 from J, leaving 10 bases between them. The germline CDR1 and CDR2 sequences are WNHNN and SYGVQD (reference sequence). As DNA, the CDR3 is TGCGCCAGCAGTGTTGGACAGCTCACAGATACGCAGTATTTT. Protein sequence: CASSVGQLTDTQYF.

This clone was observed a handful of times. Different DNA sequences within this sample yield the same CDR3. CDR3 in amino acids: CASSPEGAAGYTF. The CDR3 DNA reads as TGTGCCAGCTCACCCGAGGGGGCGGCTGGCTACACCTTC. The rearrangement uses TRBV18 and TRBJ1-2, with TRBD1 matching over 7 bases. The CDR3 extends over 13 amino acids. Trimming at V came to 3 bases and at J to 7 bases, leaving 5 bases not matched to a gene. Germline loops: CDR1 KGHSH, CDR2 LQKENI. Full variable domain (remainder filled in from reference TRBV18 and TRBJ1-2): NAGVMQNPRHLVRRRGQEARLRCSPMKGHSHVYWYRQLPEEGLKFMVYLQKENIIDESGMPKERFSAEFPKEGPSILRIQQVVRGDSAAYFCASSPEGAAGYTFGSGTRLTVV.

This rearrangement joins TRBV2 to TRBJ2-3; TRBD1 agrees at 7 bases. This CDR3 spans 15 amino acids. Germline CDR1 is SNHLY and CDR2 is FYNNEI. V shed 6 bases and J 3 bases; nucleotides not matched to a gene: 9. CDR3 DNA sequence: TGTGCCAGCAGAGCACAGGGGTTAGGGACAGATACGCAGTATTTT. It translates to CASRAQGLGTDTQYF. The full variable domain, its missing parts supplied by reference TRBV2 and TRBJ2-3, is EPEVTQTPSHQVTQMGQEVILRCVPISNHLYFYWYRQILGQKVEFLVSFYNNEISEKSEIFDDQFSVERPDGSNFTLKIRSTKLEDSAMYFCASRAQGLGTDTQYFGPGTRLTVL.

V gene TRBV5-8 combines with J gene TRBJ2-7; 8 bases agree with TRBD1. V lost 6 bases and J lost 0; bases outside the gene matches: 5. Germline loops: CDR1 SGHTS, CDR2 YDEGEE. The CDR3 contains 14 residues. The CDR3 DNA reads as TGTGCCAGCATCAACAGGGGGAGCTCCTACGAGCAGTACTTC. Residues: CASINRGSSYEQYF.

V gene TRBV10-3 combines with J gene TRBJ2-4; 8 bases map to TRBD1. Germline V CDR1 and CDR2: ENHRY, SYGVKD. CDR3 length equals 13 residues. Trimming took 8 bases from V and 7 from J; bases not matched to a gene: 7. This CDR3 reads CAIGQGMSNIQYF. In nucleotides, the CDR3 is TGTGCCATCGGACAGGGTATGTCTAACATTCAGTACTTC.

The V and J genes are TRBV5-5 and TRBJ1-4; 7 bases match TRBD1. Unmatched junction bases numbered 5, after V lost 0 bases and J lost 0 bases. The CDR3 is made up of 17 amino acids. Germline V gene data show CDR1 as SGHKS and CDR2 as YYEKEE (reference sequence). The CDR3 nucleotides read TGTGCCAGCAGCTTGGCCCCAGGGGGAGCAACTAATGAAAAACTGTTTTTT. Translated, it gives CASSLAPGGATNEKLFF. Together with reference TRBV5-5 and TRBJ1-4, the CDR3 gives the full variable domain: DAGVTQSPTHLIKTRGQQVTLRCSPISGHKSVSWYQQVLGQGPQFIFQYYEKEERGRGNFPDRFSARQFPNYSSELNVNALLLGDSALYLCASSLAPGGATNEKLFFGSGTQLSVL.

This clone was seen only a few times. The rearrangement links TRBV6-5 to TRBJ1-6, with D possibly TRBD1 on 5 matching bases. CDR1 is MNHEY and CDR2 is SVGAGI in the germline V gene. The CDR3 has 14 residues. Trimming left V 8 bases short and J 10 bases short, with 18 bases between. CDR3 region: CASSLGAGGSPLHF. The CDR3 DNA is TGTGCCAGCTCCCTCGGAGCGGGGGGGTCACCCCTCCACTTT.

The chain has TRBV5-1 and TRBJ2-5, with a tentative D call TRBD2 (6 bases). Trimming cost V 1 base and J 1 base, with 11 bases left between them. This CDR3 is built from 15 residues. Germline CDR1 SGHRS, CDR2 YFSETQ. The CDR3: CASSLLGTRQETQYF. In DNA, the CDR3 is TGCGCCAGCAGCTTGTTAGGGACTCGCCAAGAGACCCAGTACTTC.

The chain has TRBV2 and TRBJ1-2; unclear D gene. The germline V gene has CDR1 SNHLY and CDR2 FYNNEI. This CDR3 is 13 amino acids long. The V and J ends lost 2 bases and 8 bases respectively, with 12 bases between them. The CDR3 protein is CASSESGVRGYTF. The CDR3 coding sequence is TGTGCCAGCAGTGAAAGCGGGGTTCGGGGCTACACCTTC.

This chain joins TRBV7-8 and TRBJ2-1, with TRBD2 matching over 14 bases. Germline V gene lookup returns CDR1 SGHVS and CDR2 FQNEAQ. J was trimmed by 6 bases and V by 5 bases; bases with no gene match: 6. The CDR3 extends over 16 amino acids. CDR3: CASSPDGLAGGNEQFF. DNA of the CDR3: TGTGCCAGCAGCCCGGACGGACTAGCGGGGGGCAATGAGCAGTTCTTC. Full variable domain (missing parts from reference TRBV7-8 and TRBJ2-1): GAGVSQSPRYKVAKRGQDVALRCDPISGHVSLFWYQQALGQGPEFLTYFQNEAQLDKSGLPSDRFFAERPEGSVSTLKIQRTQQEDSAVYLCASSPDGLAGGNEQFFGPGTRLTVL.

This chain connects TRBV30 to TRBJ2-1, with TRBD2 matching 10 bases. CDR1 is GTSNPN and CDR2 is SVGIG in the germline V gene (reference sequence). V was pared by 3 bases and J by 5 bases, with 4 bases of the junction left unmatched. CDR3 length: 14 amino acids. The CDR3 region is CAWRGLAENNEQFF. The CDR3 DNA is TGTGCCTGGAGAGGACTAGCGGAAAACAATGAGCAGTTCTTC.

This chain uses TRBV11-2 with TRBJ2-3; D remains unclear. V was trimmed by 2 bases and J by 2 bases, leaving 11 bases between them. Germline V lookup: CDR1 SGHAT, CDR2 FQNNGV. This CDR3 spans 15 amino acids. CDR3 in DNA: TGTGCCAGCAGCTTACAGGTCTCTCACACAGATACGCAGTATTTT. Translating gives CASSLQVSHTDTQYF. The whole variable domain, filled in from reference TRBV11-2 and TRBJ2-3, reads EAGVAQSPRYKIIEKRQSVAFWCNPISGHATLYWYQQILGQGPKLLIQFQNNGVVDDSQLPKDRFSAERLKGVDSTLKIQPAKLEDSAVYLCASSLQVSHTDTQYFGPGTRLTVL.

This rearrangement joins TRBV29-1 to TRBJ1-1; D is ambiguous. V lost 6 bases, J lost 8 bases, and 13 bases lay in between. Germline CDR1 and CDR2: SQVTM and ANQGSEA. The CDR3 has 11 residues. DNA for the CDR3: TGCAGCGTCATACAACAGCGGGAAGCTTTCTTT. Its protein is CSVIQQREAFF.

The chain has TRBV7-2 and TRBJ2-7; a weak D match, TRBD2 (5 bases). Germline-derived CDR1 and CDR2 are SGHTA and FQGNSA. The CDR3 loop spans 15 amino acids. Trimming took off 4 bases at V and 3 bases at J, with 16 bases between the two ends. CDR3 DNA: TGTGCCAGCAGCTACCGAGGGAGCTATTTCTACGAGCAGTACTTC. Its protein is CASSYRGSYFYEQYF.

This clone was recorded only once. The V call is TRBV7-2, the J call TRBJ1-5; D remains unclear. Germline CDR1 and CDR2: SGHTA and FQGNSA. The CDR3 loop spans 13 amino acids. V lost 3 bases and J 7 bases, leaving 10 bases between the germline ends. CDR3 DNA: TGTGCCAGCAGCTTGGGTCCACAGCAGCCCCAGCATTTT. Translation: CASSLGPQQPQHF.

The chain uses TRBV21-1 and TRBJ1-5; the table calls TRBD1, which could not be checked here. TRBV21-1 is a pseudogene. The CDR3 loop spans 18 amino acids. DNA for the CDR3: TGTGCCAGCAGCAAAGAAGGGAGGGACAGGAGGGTCAATCAGCCCCAGCATTTT. This codes for CASSKEGRDRRVNQPQHF.

The chain joins TRBV5-8 to TRBJ2-2, with unresolved D. This CDR3 has 11 residues. V lost 6 bases to trimming and J lost 6 bases, with 6 bases between them. Germline V gives CDR1 SGHTS, CDR2 YDEGEE. The CDR3: CASTYAGELFF. For the CDR3, the DNA is TGTGCCAGCACCTATGCCGGGGAGCTGTTTTTT.